This paragraph covers one TCR beta chain sequence. V lost 7 bases to trimming and J lost 1 base, with 19 bases between them. CDR3 length equals 16 residues. Germline CDR1 and CDR2: SEHNR and FQNEAQ (reference sequence). This sample was taken from a study of T cell responses to AZD1222 COVID-19 vaccine. The data were produced by immunoSEQ multiplex PCR, yet TCRdb's version contains in-frame clones alone and is incomplete. The repertoire holds around 120,000 clones, around 90% seen once, with more than 0.95% in the top ten. V usage is TRBV7-9 and J usage is TRBJ1-1; no clear D gene. The TCR sequence derives from an adult who received the AZD1222 COVID-19 vaccine. Sample: peripheral blood, taken 28 days after the second AZD1222 dose. In DNA, the CDR3 is TGTGCCAGCATCAATCCCTCTGTGGCGTCGAACACTGAAGCTTTCTTT. The encoded protein is CASINPSVASNTEAFF.